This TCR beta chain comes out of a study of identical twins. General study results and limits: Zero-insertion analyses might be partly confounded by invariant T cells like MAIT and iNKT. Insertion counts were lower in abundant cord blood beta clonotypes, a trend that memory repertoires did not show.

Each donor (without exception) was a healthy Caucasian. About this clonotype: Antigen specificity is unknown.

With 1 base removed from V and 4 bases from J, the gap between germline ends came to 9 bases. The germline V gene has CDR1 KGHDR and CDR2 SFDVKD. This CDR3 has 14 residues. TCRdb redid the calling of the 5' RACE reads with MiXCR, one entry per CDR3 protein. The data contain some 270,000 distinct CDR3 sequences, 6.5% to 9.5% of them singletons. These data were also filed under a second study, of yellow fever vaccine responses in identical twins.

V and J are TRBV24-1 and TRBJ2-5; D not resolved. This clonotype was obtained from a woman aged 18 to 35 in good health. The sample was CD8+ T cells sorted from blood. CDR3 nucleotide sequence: TGTGCCACCAGTGATTTAGGTCTCGGAGAGACCCAGTACTTC. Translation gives CATSDLGLGETQYF.